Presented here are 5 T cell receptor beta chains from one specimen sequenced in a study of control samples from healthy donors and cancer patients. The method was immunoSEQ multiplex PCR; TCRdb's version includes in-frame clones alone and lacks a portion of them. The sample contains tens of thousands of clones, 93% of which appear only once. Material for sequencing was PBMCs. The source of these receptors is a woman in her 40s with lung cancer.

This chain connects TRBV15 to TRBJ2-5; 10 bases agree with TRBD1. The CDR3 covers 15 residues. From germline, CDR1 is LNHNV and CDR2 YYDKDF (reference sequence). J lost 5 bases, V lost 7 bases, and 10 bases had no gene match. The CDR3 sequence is CATKKDRGLWETQYF. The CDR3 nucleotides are TGTGCCACCAAAAAAGACAGGGGGCTTTGGGAGACCCAGTACTTC.

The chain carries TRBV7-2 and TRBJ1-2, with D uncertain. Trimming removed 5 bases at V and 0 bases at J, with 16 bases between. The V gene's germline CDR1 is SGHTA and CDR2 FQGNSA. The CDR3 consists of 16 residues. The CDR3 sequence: CASSPRAIQTNYGYTF. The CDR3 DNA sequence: TGTGCCAGCAGCCCCCGAGCGATACAAACTAACTATGGCTACACCTTC. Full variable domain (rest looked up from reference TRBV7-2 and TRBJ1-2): GAGVSQSPSNKVTEKGKDVELRCDPISGHTALYWYRQSLGQGLEFLIYFQGNSAPDKSGLPSDRFSAERTGGSVSTLTIQRTQQEDSAVYLCASSPRAIQTNYGYTFGSGTRLTVV.

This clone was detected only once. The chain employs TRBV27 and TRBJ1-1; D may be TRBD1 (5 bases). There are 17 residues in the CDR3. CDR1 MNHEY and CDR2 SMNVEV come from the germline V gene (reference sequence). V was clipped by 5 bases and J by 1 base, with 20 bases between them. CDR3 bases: TGTGCCAGCAGTCCCCATTCAATATGGGGGACGAACACTGAAGCTTTCTTT. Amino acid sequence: CASSPHSIWGTNTEAFF.

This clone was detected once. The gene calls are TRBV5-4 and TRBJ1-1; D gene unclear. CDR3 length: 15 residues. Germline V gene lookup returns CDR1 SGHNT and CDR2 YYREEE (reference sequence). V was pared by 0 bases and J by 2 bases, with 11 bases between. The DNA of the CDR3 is TGTGCCAGCAGCTTGGGGATCCCCACTAACACTGAAGCTTTCTTT. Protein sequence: CASSLGIPTNTEAFF. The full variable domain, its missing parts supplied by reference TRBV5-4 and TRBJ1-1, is ETGVTQSPTHLIKTRGQQVTLRCSSQSGHNTVSWYQQALGQGPQFIFQYYREEENGRGNFPPRFSGLQFPNYSSELNVNALELDDSALYLCASSLGIPTNTEAFFGQGTRLTVV.

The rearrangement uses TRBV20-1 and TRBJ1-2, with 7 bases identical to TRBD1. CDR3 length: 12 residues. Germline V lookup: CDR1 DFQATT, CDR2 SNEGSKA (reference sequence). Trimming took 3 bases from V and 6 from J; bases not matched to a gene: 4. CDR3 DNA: TGCAGTGCTAGTAGGGGGCAGGATGGCTACACCTTC. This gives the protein CSASRGQDGYTF.